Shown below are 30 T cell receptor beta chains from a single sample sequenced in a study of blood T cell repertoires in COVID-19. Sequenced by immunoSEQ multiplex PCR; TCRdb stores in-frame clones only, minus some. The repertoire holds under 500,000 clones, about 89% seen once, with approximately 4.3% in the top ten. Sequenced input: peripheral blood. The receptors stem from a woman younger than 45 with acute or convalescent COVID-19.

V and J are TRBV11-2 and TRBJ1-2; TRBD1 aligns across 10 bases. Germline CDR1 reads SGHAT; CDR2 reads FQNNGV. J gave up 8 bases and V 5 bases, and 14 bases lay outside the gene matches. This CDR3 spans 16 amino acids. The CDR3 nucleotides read TGTGCCAGCAGCCACTACGGACAGGGGGATTTGTTGGGCTACACCTTC. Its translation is CASSHYGQGDLLGYTF.

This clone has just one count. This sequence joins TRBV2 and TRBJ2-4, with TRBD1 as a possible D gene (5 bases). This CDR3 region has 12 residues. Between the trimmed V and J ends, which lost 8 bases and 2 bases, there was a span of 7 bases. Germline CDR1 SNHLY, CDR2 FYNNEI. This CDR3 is CASGASKNIQYF. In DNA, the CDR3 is TGTGCCAGCGGGGCGTCCAAAAACATTCAGTACTTC.

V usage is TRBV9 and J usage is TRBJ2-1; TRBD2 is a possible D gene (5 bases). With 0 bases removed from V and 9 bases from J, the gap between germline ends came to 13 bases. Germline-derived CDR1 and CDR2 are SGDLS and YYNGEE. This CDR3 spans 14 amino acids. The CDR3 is CASSVASGFGEQFF. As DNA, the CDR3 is TGTGCCAGCAGCGTAGCGTCGGGATTCGGTGAGCAGTTCTTC.

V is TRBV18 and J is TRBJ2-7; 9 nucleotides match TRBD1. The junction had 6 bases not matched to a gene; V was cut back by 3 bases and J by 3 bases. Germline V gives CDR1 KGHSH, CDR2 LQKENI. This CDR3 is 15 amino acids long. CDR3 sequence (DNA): TGTGCCAGCTCACCGGGACAGGGAGTTAGCTACGAGCAGTACTTC. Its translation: CASSPGQGVSYEQYF.

This CDR3 reads CASGLSAGTESSYEQYF. The DNA for the CDR3 is TGTGCTAGTGGTTTGTCGGCCGGGACAGAGAGCTCCTACGAGCAGTACTTC. V and J are TRBV12-5 and TRBJ2-7; TRBD1 agrees at 7 bases. This CDR3 is built from 17 residues. CDR1 and CDR2 (germline): LGHNT, FRNRAP. V lost 2 bases and J lost 0; bases outside the gene matches: 10.

This CDR3 reads CASSLAGTSGSQETQYF. As DNA, the CDR3 is TGCGCCAGCAGCTTGGCCGGGACTAGCGGTTCGCAAGAGACCCAGTACTTC. The chain employs TRBV5-1 and TRBJ2-5; TRBD2 matches 11 bases. CDR1 and CDR2 from the germline V gene are SGHRS and YFSETQ. The CDR3 is 17 amino acids. The J segment lost 2 bases and the V segment lost 0 bases, leaving 6 bases of the junction unmatched.

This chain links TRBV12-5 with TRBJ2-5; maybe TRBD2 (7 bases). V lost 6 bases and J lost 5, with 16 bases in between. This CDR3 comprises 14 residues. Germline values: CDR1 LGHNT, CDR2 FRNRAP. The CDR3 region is CASGTGGLGETQYF. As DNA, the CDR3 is TGTGCTAGTGGCACCGGGGGGCTTGGGGAGACCCAGTACTTC.

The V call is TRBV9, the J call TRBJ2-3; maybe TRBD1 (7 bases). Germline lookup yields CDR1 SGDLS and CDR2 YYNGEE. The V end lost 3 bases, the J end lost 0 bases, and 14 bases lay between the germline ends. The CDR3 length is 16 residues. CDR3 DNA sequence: TGTGCCAGCAGCGCCCAGGGGGGAACGAGCACAGATACGCAGTATTTT. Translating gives CASSAQGGTSTDTQYF.

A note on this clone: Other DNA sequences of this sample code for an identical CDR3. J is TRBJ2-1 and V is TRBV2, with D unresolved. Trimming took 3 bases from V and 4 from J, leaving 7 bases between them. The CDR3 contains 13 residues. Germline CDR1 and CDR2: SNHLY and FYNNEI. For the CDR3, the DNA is TGTGCCAGCAGTGAGAGAGAGTACAATGAGCAGTTCTTC. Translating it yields CASSEREYNEQFF.

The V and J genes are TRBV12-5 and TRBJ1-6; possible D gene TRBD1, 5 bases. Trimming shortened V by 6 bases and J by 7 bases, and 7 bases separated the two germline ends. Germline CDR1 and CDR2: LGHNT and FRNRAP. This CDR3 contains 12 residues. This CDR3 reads CASGTGNSPLHF. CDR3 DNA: TGTGCTAGTGGCACAGGAAATTCACCCCTCCACTTT. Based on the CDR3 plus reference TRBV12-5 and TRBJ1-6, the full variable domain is DARVTQTPRHKVTEMGQEVTMRCQPILGHNTVFWYRQTMMQGLELLAYFRNRAPLDDSGMPKDRFSAEMPDATLATLKIQPSEPRDSAVYFCASGTGNSPLHFGNGTRLTVT.

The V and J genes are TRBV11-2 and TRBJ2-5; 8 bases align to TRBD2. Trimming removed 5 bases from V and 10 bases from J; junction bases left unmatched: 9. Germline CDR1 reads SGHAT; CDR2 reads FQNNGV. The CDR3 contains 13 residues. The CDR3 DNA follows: TGTGCCAGCAGCCCCGGGGAGCGGGGGAACCAGTACTTC. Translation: CASSPGERGNQYF. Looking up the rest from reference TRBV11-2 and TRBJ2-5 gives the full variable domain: EAGVAQSPRYKIIEKRQSVAFWCNPISGHATLYWYQQILGQGPKLLIQFQNNGVVDDSQLPKDRFSAERLKGVDSTLKIQPAKLEDSAVYLCASSPGERGNQYFGPGTRLLVL.

CDR3 protein: CAAGGYMNTEAFF. The CDR3 region has the DNA TGTGCCGCAGGTGGTTACATGAACACTGAAGCTTTCTTT. The chain uses TRBV10-3 and TRBJ1-1; D uncertain. Germline V gene sequence: CDR1 ENHRY, CDR2 SYGVKD. V dropped 11 bases and J dropped 0 bases, with 13 bases sitting between them. The CDR3 covers 13 residues.

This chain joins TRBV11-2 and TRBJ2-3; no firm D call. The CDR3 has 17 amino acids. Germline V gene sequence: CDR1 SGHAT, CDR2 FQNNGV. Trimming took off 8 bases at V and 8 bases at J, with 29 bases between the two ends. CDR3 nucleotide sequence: TGTGCCAGCGCCCCGGGTTGGTTTGTGTTGAATGTGGCTACGCAGTATTTT. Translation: CASAPGWFVLNVATQYF.

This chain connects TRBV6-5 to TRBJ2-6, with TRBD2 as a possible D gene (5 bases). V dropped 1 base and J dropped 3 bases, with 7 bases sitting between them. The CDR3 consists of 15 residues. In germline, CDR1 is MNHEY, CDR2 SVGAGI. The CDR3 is CASSYFSGGANVLTF. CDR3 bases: TGTGCCAGCAGTTACTTCAGCGGTGGGGCCAACGTCCTGACTTTC.

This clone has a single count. The CDR3 is CASTNPGIGDTEAFF. DNA for the CDR3: TGTGCCAGCACCAACCCGGGAATCGGGGACACTGAAGCTTTCTTT. The genes are TRBV5-6 and TRBJ1-1; D unresolved. The germline gives CDR1 SGHDT, CDR2 YYEEEE. Trimming left V 6 bases short and J 3 bases short, with 18 bases between. The CDR3 spans 15 residues.

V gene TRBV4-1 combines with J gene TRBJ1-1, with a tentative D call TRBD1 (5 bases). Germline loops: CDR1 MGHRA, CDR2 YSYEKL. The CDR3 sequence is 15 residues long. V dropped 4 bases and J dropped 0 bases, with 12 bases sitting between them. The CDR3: CASSRAGRLNTEAFF. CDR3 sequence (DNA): TGCGCCAGCAGCCGTGCAGGGCGGCTGAACACTGAAGCTTTCTTT.

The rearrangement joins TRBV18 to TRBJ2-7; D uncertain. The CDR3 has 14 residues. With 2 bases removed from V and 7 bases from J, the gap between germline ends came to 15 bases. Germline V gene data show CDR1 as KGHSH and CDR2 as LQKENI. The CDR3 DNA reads TGTGCCAGCTCACCAAACAACCGGAGAGAGGAGCAGTACTTC. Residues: CASSPNNRREEQYF.

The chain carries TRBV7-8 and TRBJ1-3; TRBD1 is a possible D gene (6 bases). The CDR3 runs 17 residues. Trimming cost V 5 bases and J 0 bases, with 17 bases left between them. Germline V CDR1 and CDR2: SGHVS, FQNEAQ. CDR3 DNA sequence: TGTGCCAGCAGCCCCTCCTTTACAGGGAGCTCTGGAAACACCATATATTTT. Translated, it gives CASSPSFTGSSGNTIYF.

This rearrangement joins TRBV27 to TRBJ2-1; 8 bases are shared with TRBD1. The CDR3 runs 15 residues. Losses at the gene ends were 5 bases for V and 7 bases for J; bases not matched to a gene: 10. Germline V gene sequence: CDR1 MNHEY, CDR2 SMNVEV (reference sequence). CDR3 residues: CASSRTGLVWNEQFF. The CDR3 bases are TGTGCCAGCAGTAGGACAGGGTTAGTGTGGAATGAGCAGTTCTTC.

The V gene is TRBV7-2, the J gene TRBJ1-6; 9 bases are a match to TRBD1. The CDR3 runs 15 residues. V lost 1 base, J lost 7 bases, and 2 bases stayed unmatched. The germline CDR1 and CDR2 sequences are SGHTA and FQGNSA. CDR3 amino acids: CASSLGDRVNSPLHF. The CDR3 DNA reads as TGTGCCAGCAGCTTAGGGGACAGGGTAAATTCACCCCTCCACTTT.

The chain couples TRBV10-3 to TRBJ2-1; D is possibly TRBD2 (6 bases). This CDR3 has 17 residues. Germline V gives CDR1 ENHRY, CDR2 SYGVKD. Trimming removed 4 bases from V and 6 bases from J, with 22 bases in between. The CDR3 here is CAISAWTLADKTNEQFF. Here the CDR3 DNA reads TGTGCCATCAGTGCCTGGACGTTAGCGGACAAAACCAATGAGCAGTTCTTC.

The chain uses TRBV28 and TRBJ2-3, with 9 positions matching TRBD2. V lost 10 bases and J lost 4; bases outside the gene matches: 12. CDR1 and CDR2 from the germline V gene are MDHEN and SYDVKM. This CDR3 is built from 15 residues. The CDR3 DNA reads TGTGCCACCGCGCAAGGCGGGGGGGCCCCAGATACGCAGTATTTT. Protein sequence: CATAQGGGAPDTQYF.

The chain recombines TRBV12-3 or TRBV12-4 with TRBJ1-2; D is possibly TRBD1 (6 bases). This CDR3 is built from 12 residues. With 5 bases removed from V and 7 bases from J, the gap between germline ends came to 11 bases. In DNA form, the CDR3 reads TGTGCCAGCAGTGGACAGTCCCCTGGCTACACCTTC. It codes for CASSGQSPGYTF.

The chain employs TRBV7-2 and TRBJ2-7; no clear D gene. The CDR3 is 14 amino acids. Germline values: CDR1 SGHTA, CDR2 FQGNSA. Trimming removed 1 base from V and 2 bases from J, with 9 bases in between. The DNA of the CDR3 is TGTGCCAGCAGCTTAGTGGCCACAACCTACGAGCAGTACTTC. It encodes CASSLVATTYEQYF. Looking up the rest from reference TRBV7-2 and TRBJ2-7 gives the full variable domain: GAGVSQSPSNKVTEKGKDVELRCDPISGHTALYWYRQSLGQGLEFLIYFQGNSAPDKSGLPSDRFSAERTGGSVSTLTIQRTQQEDSAVYLCASSLVATTYEQYFGPGTRLTVT.

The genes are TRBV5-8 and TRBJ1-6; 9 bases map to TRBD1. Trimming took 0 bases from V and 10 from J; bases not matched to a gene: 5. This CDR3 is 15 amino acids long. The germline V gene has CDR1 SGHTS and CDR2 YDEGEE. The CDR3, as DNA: TGTGCCAGCAGCTTGGTAACAGGGGGCCTATCACCCCTCCACTTT. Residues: CASSLVTGGLSPLHF.

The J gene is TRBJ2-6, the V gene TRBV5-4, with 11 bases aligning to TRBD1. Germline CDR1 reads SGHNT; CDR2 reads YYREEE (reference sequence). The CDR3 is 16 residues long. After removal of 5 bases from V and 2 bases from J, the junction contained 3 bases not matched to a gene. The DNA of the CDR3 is TGTGCCAGCAGGCCGGGACAGGGGGCTGGGGCCAACGTCCTGACTTTC. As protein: CASRPGQGAGANVLTF.

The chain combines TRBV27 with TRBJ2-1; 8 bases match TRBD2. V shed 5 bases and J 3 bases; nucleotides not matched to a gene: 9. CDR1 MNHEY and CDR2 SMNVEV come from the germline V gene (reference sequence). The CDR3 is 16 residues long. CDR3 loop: CASSPSSRGGYNEQFF. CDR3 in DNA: TGTGCCAGCAGTCCGTCCTCCCGGGGGGGCTACAATGAGCAGTTCTTC.

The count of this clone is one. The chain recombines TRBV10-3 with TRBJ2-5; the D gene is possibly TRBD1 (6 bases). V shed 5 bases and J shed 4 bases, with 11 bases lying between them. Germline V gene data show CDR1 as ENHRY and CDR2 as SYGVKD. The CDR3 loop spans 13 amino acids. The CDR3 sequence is CAISTGTGETQYF. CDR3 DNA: TGTGCCATCAGTACAGGGACGGGAGAGACCCAGTACTTC.

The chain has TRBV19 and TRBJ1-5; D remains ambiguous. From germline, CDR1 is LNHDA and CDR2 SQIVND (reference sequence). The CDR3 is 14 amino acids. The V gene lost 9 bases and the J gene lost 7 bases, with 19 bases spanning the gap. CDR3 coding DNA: TGTGCCAGGGGTTTATCCTCTAGGTTCCAGCCCCAGCATTTT. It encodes CARGLSSRFQPQHF.

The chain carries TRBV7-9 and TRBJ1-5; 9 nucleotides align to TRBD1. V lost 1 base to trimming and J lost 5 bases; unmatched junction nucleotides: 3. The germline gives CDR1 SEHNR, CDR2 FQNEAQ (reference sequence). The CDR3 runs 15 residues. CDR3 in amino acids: CASSLGTGVYQPQHF. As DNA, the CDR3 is TGTGCCAGCAGCTTAGGGACAGGGGTTTATCAGCCCCAGCATTTT.